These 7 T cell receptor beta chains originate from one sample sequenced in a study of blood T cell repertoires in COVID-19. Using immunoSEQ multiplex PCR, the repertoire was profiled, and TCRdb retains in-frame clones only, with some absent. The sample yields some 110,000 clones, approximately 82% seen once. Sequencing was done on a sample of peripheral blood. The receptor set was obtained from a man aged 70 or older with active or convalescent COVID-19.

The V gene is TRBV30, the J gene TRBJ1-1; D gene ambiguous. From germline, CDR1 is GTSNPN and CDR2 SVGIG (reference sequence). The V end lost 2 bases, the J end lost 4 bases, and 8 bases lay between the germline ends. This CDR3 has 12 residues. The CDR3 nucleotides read TGTGCCTGGAGTAGGGAGGTCACTGAAGCTTTCTTT. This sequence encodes CAWSREVTEAFF. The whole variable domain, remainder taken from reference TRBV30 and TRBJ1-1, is SQTIHQWPATLVQPVGSPLSLECTVEGTSNPNLYWYRQAAGRGLQLLFYSVGIGQISSEVPQNLSASRPQDRQFILSSKKLLLSDSGFYLCAWSREVTEAFFGQGTRLTVV.

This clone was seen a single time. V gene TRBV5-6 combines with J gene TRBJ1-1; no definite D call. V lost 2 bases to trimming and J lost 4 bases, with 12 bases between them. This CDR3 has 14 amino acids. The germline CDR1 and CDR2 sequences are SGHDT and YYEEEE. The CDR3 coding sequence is TGTGCCAGCAGCTTCCGGGATGCAGCCACTGAAGCTTTCTTT. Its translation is CASSFRDAATEAFF.

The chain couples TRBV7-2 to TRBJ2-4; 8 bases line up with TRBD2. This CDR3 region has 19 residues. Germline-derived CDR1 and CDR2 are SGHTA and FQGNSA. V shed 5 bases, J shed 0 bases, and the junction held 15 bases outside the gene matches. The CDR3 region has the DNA TGTGCCAGCAGCCTTGGATCGGGTAGCGGGAACCTAGCCAAAAACATTCAGTACTTC. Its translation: CASSLGSGSGNLAKNIQYF.

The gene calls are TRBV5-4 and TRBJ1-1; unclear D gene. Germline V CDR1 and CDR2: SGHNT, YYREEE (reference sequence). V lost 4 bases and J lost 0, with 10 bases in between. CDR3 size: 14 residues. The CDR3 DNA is TGTGCCAGCAGCAGGGAGCAGGTGAACACTGAAGCTTTCTTT. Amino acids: CASSREQVNTEAFF.

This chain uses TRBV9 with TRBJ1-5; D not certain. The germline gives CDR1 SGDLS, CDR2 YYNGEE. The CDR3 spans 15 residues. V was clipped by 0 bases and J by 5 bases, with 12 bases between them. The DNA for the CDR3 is TGTGCCAGCAGCGTAGATTCGGGGAGGTATCAGCCCCAGCATTTT. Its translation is CASSVDSGRYQPQHF.

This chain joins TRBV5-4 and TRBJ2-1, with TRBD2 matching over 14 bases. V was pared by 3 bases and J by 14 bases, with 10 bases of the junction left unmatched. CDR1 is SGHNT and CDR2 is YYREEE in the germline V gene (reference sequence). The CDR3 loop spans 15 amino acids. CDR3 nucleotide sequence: TGTGCCAGCAGCTCCCTGACTAGCGGGAGGGCCAAAGAGTTCTTC. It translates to CASSSLTSGRAKEFF.

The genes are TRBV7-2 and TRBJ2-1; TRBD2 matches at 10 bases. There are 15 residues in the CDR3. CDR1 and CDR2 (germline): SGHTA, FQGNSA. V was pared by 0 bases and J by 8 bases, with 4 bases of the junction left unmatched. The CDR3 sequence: CASSLASGGLDEQFF. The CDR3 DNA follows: TGTGCCAGCAGCTTAGCTAGCGGGGGGCTCGATGAGCAGTTCTTC.